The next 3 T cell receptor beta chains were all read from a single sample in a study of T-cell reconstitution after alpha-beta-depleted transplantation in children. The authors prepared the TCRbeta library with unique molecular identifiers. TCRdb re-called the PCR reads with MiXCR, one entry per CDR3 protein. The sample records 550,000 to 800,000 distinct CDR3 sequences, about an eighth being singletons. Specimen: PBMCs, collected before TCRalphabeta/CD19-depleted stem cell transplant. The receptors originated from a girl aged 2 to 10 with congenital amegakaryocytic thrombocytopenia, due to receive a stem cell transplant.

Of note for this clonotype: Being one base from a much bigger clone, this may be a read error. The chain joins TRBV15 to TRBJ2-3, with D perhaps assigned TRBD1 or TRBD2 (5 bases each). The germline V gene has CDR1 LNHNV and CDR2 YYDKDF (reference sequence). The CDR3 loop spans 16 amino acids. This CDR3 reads CATSRDSRGPTDTQCF. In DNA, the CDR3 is TGTGCCACCAGCAGAGATAGTCGGGGACCCACAGATACGCAGTGTTTT.

In DNA, the CDR3 is TGCAGTGCTAGTAACCTTTGGCAGCAAAGCTCTGGAAACACCATATATTTT. The encoded protein is CSASNLWQQSSGNTIYF. This sequence joins TRBV20-1 and TRBJ1-3; D gene unclear. In germline, CDR1 is DFQATT, CDR2 SNEGSKA (reference sequence). The CDR3 is 17 amino acids. V lost 3 bases, J lost 0 bases, and 18 bases lay in between.

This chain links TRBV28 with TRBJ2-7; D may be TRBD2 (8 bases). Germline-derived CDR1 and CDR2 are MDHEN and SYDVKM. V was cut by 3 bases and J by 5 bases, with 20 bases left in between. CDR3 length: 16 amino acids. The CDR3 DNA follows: TGTGCCAGCAGTTTTGGGTTCGGGAGGGGGCTGAACGAGCAGTACTTC. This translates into CASSFGFGRGLNEQYF.